The 22 T cell receptor beta chains listed next were all sequenced from one sample in a study of identical twins. TCRdb recomputed calls from the 5' RACE reads with MiXCR, one row per CDR3 protein. Among about 810,000 distinct CDR3 sequences listed, approximately 13% were seen once. These data were also reused for a study on yellow fever vaccine responses in identical twins.

The sequenced material came from PBMCs. All receptors come from a woman aged 18-29 years in good health.

V is TRBV7-9 and J is TRBJ2-1, with D possibly called TRBD1 or TRBD2 (5 bases each). V shed 1 base and J shed 8 bases, with 15 bases lying between them. Looked up from germline, CDR1 is SEHNR and CDR2 is FQNEAQ (reference sequence). There are 15 residues in the CDR3. Here the CDR3 DNA reads TGTGCCAGCAGCTTAGAGGGGTGCTGGGACCATGAGCAGTTCTTC. Translated, it gives CASSLEGCWDHEQFF.

This clonotype showed up just a few times. The chain employs TRBV28 and TRBJ2-4; 11 bases are a match to TRBD1. Trimming removed 2 bases from V and 7 bases from J; junction bases left unmatched: 10. The CDR3 totals 17 residues. Germline CDR1 MDHEN, CDR2 SYDVKM. DNA of the CDR3: TGTGCCAGCAGTTTAGACCACGGGACAGGGGGTTGGAACATTCAGTACTTC. Translation gives CASSLDHGTGGWNIQYF. Supplemented by reference TRBV28 and TRBJ2-4, the full variable domain reads DVKVTQSSRYLVKRTGEKVFLECVQDMDHENMFWYRQDPGLGLRLIYFSYDVKMKEKGDIPEGYSVSREKKERFSLILESASTNQTSMYLCASSLDHGTGGWNIQYFGAGTRLSVL.

The chain employs TRBV29-1 and TRBJ2-3; D not certain. This CDR3 contains 17 residues. Trimming left V 0 bases short and J 4 bases short, with 20 bases between. Germline CDR1 SQVTM, CDR2 ANQGSEA. In DNA form, the CDR3 reads TGCAGCGTTGAAGATCCAGGACGAGATCCTACCTCAGATACGCAGTATTTT. Protein product: CSVEDPGRDPTSDTQYF.

At least ten counts were recorded for this clonotype. The V call is TRBV20-1, the J call TRBJ1-5, with TRBD1 identical over 10 bases. The CDR3 is 13 amino acids. V lost 6 bases, J lost 10 bases, and 9 bases stayed unmatched. Germline lookup yields CDR1 DFQATT and CDR2 SNEGSKA (reference sequence). CDR3 coding DNA: TGCAGTGCCCCGACAGGGGGCGCGGGACCCCAGCATTTT. It specifies CSAPTGGAGPQHF.

This chain links TRBV24-1 with TRBJ2-1; TRBD2 aligns across 7 bases. Trimming cost V 9 bases and J 6 bases; bases outside gene matches: 7. Germline V lookup: CDR1 KGHDR, CDR2 SFDVKD. The CDR3 contains 13 residues. The CDR3 DNA reads as TGTGCCACCCTCGGGGGGAACCCCAATGAGCAGTTCTTC. Residues: CATLGGNPNEQFF.

J is TRBJ2-7 and V is TRBV11-2; possibly TRBD1 for D (6 bases). The CDR3 runs to 13 residues. Looked up from germline, CDR1 is SGHAT and CDR2 is FQNNGV. V dropped 7 bases and J dropped 3 bases, with 13 bases sitting between them. The CDR3: CASTIRGGYEQYV. DNA for the CDR3: TGTGCCAGCACGATCAGGGGTGGCTACGAGCAGTACGTC.

In its sample, this clonotype was seen many times. The J gene is TRBJ2-2, the V gene TRBV7-2; 7 bases are a match to TRBD2. With V trimmed by 0 bases and J by 6 bases, 1 base remained unmatched. The CDR3 is made up of 14 amino acids. Looked up from germline, CDR1 is SGHTA and CDR2 is FQGNSA. CDR3 in DNA: TGTGCCAGCAGCTTAGCGCGGGAGTCCGGGGAGCTGTTTTTT. Encoded protein: CASSLARESGELFF.

This clonotype was observed a few times. The chain recombines TRBV7-8 with TRBJ1-5; 7 bases line up with TRBD1. CDR3 size: 13 residues. CDR1 is SGHVS, CDR2 FQNEAQ, per germline. Germline trimming cut 5 bases from V and 5 bases from J; bases unmatched to any gene: 3. The CDR3 region is CASSTTGDQPQHF. CDR3 nucleotides: TGTGCCAGCAGCACCACAGGGGATCAGCCCCAGCATTTT.

This clonotype was seen a handful of times. The chain uses TRBV7-2 and TRBJ1-4; 7 bases align to TRBD1. This CDR3 is built from 13 residues. Germline loops: CDR1 SGHTA, CDR2 FQGNSA. J gave up 8 bases and V 5 bases, and 5 bases lay outside the gene matches. CDR3: CASSGTAGEKLFF. The CDR3, as DNA: TGTGCCAGCAGCGGGACAGCCGGCGAAAAACTGTTTTTT.

This clonotype was observed a few times. This chain joins TRBV5-1 and TRBJ1-1; maybe TRBD1 (5 bases). Germline-derived CDR1 and CDR2 are SGHRS and YFSETQ. The CDR3 is made up of 14 amino acids. V lost 3 bases, J lost 3 bases, and 12 bases lay in between. The CDR3 DNA reads TGCGCCAGCAGCTCAAACTTGGGGGACACTGAAGCTTTCTTT. Amino acids: CASSSNLGDTEAFF.

This clonotype was counted a few times. This sequence joins TRBV20-1 and TRBJ2-7; D may correspond to TRBD1 or TRBD2 (5 bases each). Germline assignment: CDR1 DFQATT and CDR2 SNEGSKA (reference sequence). Trimming stripped 3 bases from V and 2 bases from J, with 14 bases between. This CDR3 contains 14 residues. The CDR3 is CSARVGEFAYEQYF. CDR3 DNA: TGCAGTGCTAGGGTGGGGGAGTTCGCCTACGAGCAGTACTTC.

This clonotype has more than one count but fewer than ten. The chain links TRBV10-3 to TRBJ2-4; maybe TRBD2 (6 bases). Germline CDR1 and CDR2: ENHRY and SYGVKD. V lost 3 bases to trimming and J lost 6 bases, with 15 bases between them. This CDR3 has 15 amino acids. The CDR3 DNA reads TGTGCCATCAGTGACCCTCCGGGCGGGGTAAACATTCAGTACTTC. It encodes CAISDPPGGVNIQYF.

There are a few counts of this clonotype. The CDR3 spells CASSELLAGAYNEQFF. The CDR3 bases are TGTGCCAGCAGTGAACTCCTGGCGGGAGCCTACAATGAGCAGTTCTTC. The rearrangement links TRBV6-1 to TRBJ2-1; 7 bases map to TRBD2. The CDR3 is 16 residues long. Germline V gene data show CDR1 as MNHNS and CDR2 as SASEGT. The ends lost 2 bases at V and 2 bases at J; junction bases unmatched: 6.

This clonotype has just a few counts. The chain couples TRBV24-1 to TRBJ2-1; 8 bases are a match to TRBD2. The germline CDR1 and CDR2 sequences are KGHDR and SFDVKD. After removal of 4 bases from V and 10 bases from J, the junction contained 5 bases not matched to a gene. The CDR3 runs to 13 residues. The CDR3 DNA reads TGTGCCACCAGTGAGAGGACTAGCTTGGAGCAGTTCTTC. It encodes CATSERTSLEQFF.

This clonotype showed up just a few times. The V call is TRBV12-3 or TRBV12-4, the J call TRBJ2-3, with TRBD2 as a possible D gene (6 bases). V lost 5 bases to trimming and J lost 5 bases, with 20 bases between them. This CDR3 region has 16 residues. CDR3 region: CASSPPLPGALDTQYF. CDR3 sequence (DNA): TGTGCCAGCAGTCCCCCTCTTCCGGGAGCCCTAGATACGCAGTATTTT.

The chain combines TRBV12-3 or TRBV12-4 with TRBJ1-6; no clear D. The CDR3 contains 12 residues. V gave up 6 bases and J gave up 7 bases, with 7 bases separating them. The CDR3 here is CASRLSNSPLHF. The CDR3 region has the DNA TGTGCCAGCAGACTAAGCAATTCACCCCTCCACTTT.

This chain connects TRBV6-4 to TRBJ2-2; D gene unclear. V lost 3 bases to trimming and J lost 2 bases, with 7 bases between them. The CDR3 totals 14 residues. Germline V gene lookup returns CDR1 MRHNA and CDR2 SNTAGT. The CDR3 DNA reads TGTGCCAGCAGTGAGTTGCACAACACCGGGGAGCTGTTTTTT. Encoded protein: CASSELHNTGELFF.

A few counts support this clonotype. The chain carries TRBV29-1 and TRBJ2-7; D assignment may be TRBD1 or TRBD2 (5 bases each). Germline CDR1 and CDR2: SQVTM and ANQGSEA. V lost 3 bases and J 6 bases, leaving 12 bases between the germline ends. The CDR3 contains 12 residues. CDR3 amino acids: CSVEQGVGEQYF. In DNA form, the CDR3 reads TGCAGCGTTGAGCAGGGAGTTGGCGAGCAGTACTTC.

This chain connects TRBV5-6 to TRBJ1-1; D remains ambiguous. The CDR3 contains 12 residues. Germline V gene lookup returns CDR1 SGHDT and CDR2 YYEEEE. The germline V and J ends were trimmed by 6 bases and 4 bases, with 10 bases remaining between them. The CDR3: CASNTPGTEAFF. The CDR3 DNA is TGTGCCAGCAACACCCCCGGCACTGAAGCTTTCTTT.

This sequence joins TRBV29-1 and TRBJ1-5; TRBD1 matches 7 bases. The V gene's germline CDR1 is SQVTM and CDR2 ANQGSEA. The V and J ends lost 7 bases and 4 bases, in that order; junction bases with no gene match: 7. The CDR3 is 13 residues long. This CDR3 reads CSASGQANQPQHF. CDR3 nucleotide sequence: TGCAGCGCTTCTGGACAGGCTAATCAGCCCCAGCATTTT. Full variable domain (outside the CDR3, taken from reference TRBV29-1 and TRBJ1-5): SAVISQKPSRDICQRGTSLTIQCQVDSQVTMMFWYRQQPGQSLTLIATANQGSEATYESGFVIDKFPISRPNLTFSTLTVSNMSPEDSSIYLCSASGQANQPQHFGDGTRLSIL.

This clonotype occurred many times. This chain links TRBV12-3 or TRBV12-4 with TRBJ2-3; the D gene is possibly TRBD2 (6 bases). Trimming stripped 0 bases from V and 7 bases from J, with 8 bases between. The CDR3 has 13 residues. The DNA of the CDR3 is TGTGCCAGCAGTTTAGCGGGAGGTTATACGCAGTATTTT. This codes for CASSLAGGYTQYF.

The gene calls are TRBV19 and TRBJ1-5, with D tentatively TRBD1 (6 bases). Germline CDR1 and CDR2: LNHDA and SQIVND (reference sequence). The CDR3 length is 14 residues. V lost 0 bases and J 4 bases, leaving 7 bases between the germline ends. The CDR3 DNA reads TGTGCCAGTAGTATAGACACAGGGAATCAGCCCCAGCATTTT. The encoded protein is CASSIDTGNQPQHF.